The 4 T cell receptor beta chains below all came from one sample that was sequenced in a study of shared clonotypes between healthy human individuals. Libraries were prepared by immunoSEQ multiplex PCR; TCRdb keeps only in-frame clonotypes and omits some of them. Altogether about 2.4 million clones are present, more than 80% being singletons, with the ten largest covering 0.11% to 0.15%. The sample taken for sequencing was naive CD4+ T cells sorted from blood. Noted subset: CD45RA+ positively selected. Receptor source: a man younger than 35 in good health.

This clone was observed a few times. This chain uses TRBV29-1 with TRBJ1-1, with 7 positions matching TRBD1. The CDR3 totals 12 residues. The ends lost 8 bases at V and 1 base at J; junction bases unmatched: 4. CDR1 SQVTM and CDR2 ANQGSEA come from the germline V gene. The CDR3 DNA reads TGCAGCCTACGACAGGGGAACACTGAAGCTTTCTTT. It is translated as CSLRQGNTEAFF.

The chain recombines TRBV25-1 with TRBJ1-2, with 9 positions matching TRBD1. Germline loops: CDR1 MGHDK, CDR2 SYGVNS. The V and J ends lost 6 bases and 6 bases, in that order; junction bases with no gene match: 11. The CDR3 covers 15 residues. In nucleotides, the CDR3 is TGTGCCAGCAGCCGCATTGGGACAGGGCCACATGGCTACACCTTC. Amino acids: CASSRIGTGPHGYTF.

The V and J genes are TRBV10-3 and TRBJ1-2; TRBD1 matches 9 bases. The trim removed 4 bases at V and 7 bases at J, leaving 4 bases unmatched. Germline V gives CDR1 ENHRY, CDR2 SYGVKD. The CDR3 sequence is 13 residues long. The CDR3 DNA follows: TGTGCCATCAGTGGGACAGGGGAAGGTGGCTACACCTTC. Its protein is CAISGTGEGGYTF.

The chain combines TRBV10-2 with TRBJ2-3, with TRBD1 matching over 9 bases. This CDR3 spans 14 amino acids. Germline V lookup: CDR1 WSHSY, CDR2 SAAADI. V was pared by 7 bases and J by 2 bases, with 4 bases of the junction left unmatched. CDR3: CASKGTGFTDTQYF. The DNA for the CDR3 is TGCGCCAGCAAAGGGACAGGGTTCACAGATACGCAGTATTTT.